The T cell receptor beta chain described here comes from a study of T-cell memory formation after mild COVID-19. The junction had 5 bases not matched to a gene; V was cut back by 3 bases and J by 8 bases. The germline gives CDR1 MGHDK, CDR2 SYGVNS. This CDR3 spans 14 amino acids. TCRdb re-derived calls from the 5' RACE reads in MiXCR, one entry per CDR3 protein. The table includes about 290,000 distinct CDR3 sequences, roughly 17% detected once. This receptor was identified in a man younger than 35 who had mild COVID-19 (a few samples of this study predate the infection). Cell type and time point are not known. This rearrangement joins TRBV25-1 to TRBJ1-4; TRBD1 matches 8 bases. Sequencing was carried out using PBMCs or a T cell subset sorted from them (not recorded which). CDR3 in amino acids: CASSDHGQGEKLFF. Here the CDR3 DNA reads TGTGCCAGCAGTGATCATGGACAGGGAGAAAAACTGTTTTTT. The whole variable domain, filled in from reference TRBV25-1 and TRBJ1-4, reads EADIYQTPRYLVIGTGKKITLECSQTMGHDKMYWYQQDPGMELHLIHYSYGVNSTEKGDLSSESTVSRIRTEHFPLTLESARPSHTSQYLCASSDHGQGEKLFFGSGTQLSVL.